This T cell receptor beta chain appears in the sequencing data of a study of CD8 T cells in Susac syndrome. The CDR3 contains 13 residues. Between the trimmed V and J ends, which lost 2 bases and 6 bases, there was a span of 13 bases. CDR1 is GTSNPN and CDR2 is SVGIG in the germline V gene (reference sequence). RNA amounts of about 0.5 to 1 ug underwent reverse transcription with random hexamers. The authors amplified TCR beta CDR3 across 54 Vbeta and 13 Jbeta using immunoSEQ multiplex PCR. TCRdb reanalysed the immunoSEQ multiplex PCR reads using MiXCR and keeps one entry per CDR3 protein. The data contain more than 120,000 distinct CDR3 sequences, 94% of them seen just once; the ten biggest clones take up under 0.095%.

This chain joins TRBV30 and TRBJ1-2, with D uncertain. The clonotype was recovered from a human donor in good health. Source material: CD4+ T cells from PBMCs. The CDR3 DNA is TGTGCCTGGAGTCCTCCCGGGGAGGATGGCTACACCTTC. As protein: CAWSPPGEDGYTF.